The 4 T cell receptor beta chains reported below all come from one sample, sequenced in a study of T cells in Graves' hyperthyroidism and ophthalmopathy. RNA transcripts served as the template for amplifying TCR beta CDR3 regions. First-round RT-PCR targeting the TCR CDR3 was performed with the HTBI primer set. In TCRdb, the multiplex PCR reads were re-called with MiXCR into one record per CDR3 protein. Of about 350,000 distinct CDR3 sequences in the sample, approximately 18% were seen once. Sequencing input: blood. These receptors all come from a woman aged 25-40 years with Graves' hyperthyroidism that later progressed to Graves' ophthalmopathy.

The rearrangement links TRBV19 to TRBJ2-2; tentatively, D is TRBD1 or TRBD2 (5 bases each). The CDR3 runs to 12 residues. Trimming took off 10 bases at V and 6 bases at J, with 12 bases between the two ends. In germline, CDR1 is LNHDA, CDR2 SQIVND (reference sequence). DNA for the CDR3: TGTGCCACCAACCCGGGACCCGGGGAGCTGTTTTTT. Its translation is CATNPGPGELFF.

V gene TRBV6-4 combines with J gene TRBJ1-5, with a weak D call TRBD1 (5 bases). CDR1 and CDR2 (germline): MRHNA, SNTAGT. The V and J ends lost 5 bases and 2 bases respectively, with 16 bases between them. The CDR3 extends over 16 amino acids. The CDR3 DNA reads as TGTGCCAGCAGTCCGGATTTTCAGGGTGGCAATCAGCCCCAGCATTTT. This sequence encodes CASSPDFQGGNQPQHF.

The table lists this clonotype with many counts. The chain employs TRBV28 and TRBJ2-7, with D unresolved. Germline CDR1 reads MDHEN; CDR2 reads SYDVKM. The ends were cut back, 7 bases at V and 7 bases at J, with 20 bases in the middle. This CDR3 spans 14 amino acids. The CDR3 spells CASNSIGSRGEQYF. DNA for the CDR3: TGTGCCAGCAACTCAATCGGCAGCAGAGGTGAGCAGTACTTC.

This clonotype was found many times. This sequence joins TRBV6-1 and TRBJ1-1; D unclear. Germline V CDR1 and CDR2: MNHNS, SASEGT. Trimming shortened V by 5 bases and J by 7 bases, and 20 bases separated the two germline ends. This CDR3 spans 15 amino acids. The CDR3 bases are TGTGCCAGCAGTAAAATAGACACCCGGCAGGATGAAGCTTTCTTT. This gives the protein CASSKIDTRQDEAFF.